The 30 T cell receptor beta chains listed next were all sequenced from one sample in a study of shared clonotypes between healthy human individuals. Repertoires were generated with immunoSEQ multiplex PCR, while TCRdb's copy carries only in-frame clones and drops some. The sample yields 1.5 million to 2.5 million clones, around 96% seen once. Naive CD8 populations comprised CD45RO-negative cells positively selected for CCR7, excluding terminally differentiated effector memory CD45RA+ cells. The sequencing input was naive CD8+ T cells sorted from blood. The receptors were sampled from a man aged 18 to 30 in good health.

V gene TRBV28 combines with J gene TRBJ1-6; maybe TRBD1 (6 bases). Looked up from germline, CDR1 is MDHEN and CDR2 is SYDVKM. V lost 3 bases to trimming and J lost 9 bases, with 12 bases between them. The CDR3 contains 14 residues. The CDR3 protein is CASSFTGTGSPLHF. The CDR3 DNA reads as TGTGCCAGCAGTTTCACAGGGACGGGTTCACCCCTCCACTTT.

This clone was counted a single time. The chain has TRBV6-5 and TRBJ2-7, with 8 positions matching TRBD2. V lost 2 bases, J lost 0 bases, and 6 bases stayed unmatched. Germline CDR1 and CDR2: MNHEY and SVGAGI. This CDR3 is 16 amino acids long. CDR3 nucleotides: TGTGCCAGCAGTTACCCAAGCGGGGGCGCCTCCTACGAGCAGTACTTC. Translation gives CASSYPSGGASYEQYF.

This clone was recorded once. The CDR3, as DNA: TGTGCCAGCAGTTACTCGAACAGGGGGGGCAATCAGCCCCAGCATTTT. This codes for CASSYSNRGGNQPQHF. This sequence joins TRBV6-5 and TRBJ1-5; 8 bases match TRBD1. V lost 0 bases, J lost 2 bases, and 3 bases stayed unmatched. The CDR3 runs to 16 residues. CDR1 MNHEY and CDR2 SVGAGI come from the germline V gene.

CDR3 in DNA: TGTGCCTGGAGTGTTCACGGGGTAGATACTGAAGCTTTCTTT. Its translation is CAWSVHGVDTEAFF. V is TRBV30 and J is TRBJ1-1, with unresolved D. The germline V and J ends were trimmed by 0 bases and 5 bases, with 13 bases remaining between them. The germline CDR1 and CDR2 sequences are GTSNPN and SVGIG (reference sequence). The CDR3 has 14 amino acids. The whole variable domain, filled in from reference TRBV30 and TRBJ1-1, reads SQTIHQWPATLVQPVGSPLSLECTVEGTSNPNLYWYRQAAGRGLQLLFYSVGIGQISSEVPQNLSASRPQDRQFILSSKKLLLSDSGFYLCAWSVHGVDTEAFFGQGTRLTVV.

The rearrangement links TRBV7-8 to TRBJ2-2; 10 bases match TRBD2. CDR3 size: 15 residues. V dropped 5 bases and J dropped 5; count of bases not matched to a gene: 5. The germline CDR1 and CDR2 sequences are SGHVS and FQNEAQ. CDR3 nucleotide sequence: TGTGCCAGCAGCCTGACTAGCGGGTATACCGGGGAGCTGTTTTTT. Residues: CASSLTSGYTGELFF.

The chain links TRBV9 to TRBJ1-2, with D unresolved. V shed 3 bases and J shed 8 bases, with 8 bases lying between them. The CDR3 runs to 11 residues. CDR1 is SGDLS, CDR2 YYNGEE, per germline. Here the CDR3 reads CASSGVWGYTF. CDR3 DNA: TGTGCCAGCAGCGGTGTCTGGGGCTACACCTTC. Filled out from reference TRBV9 and TRBJ1-2, the complete variable domain reads DSGVTQTPKHLITATGQRVTLRCSPRSGDLSVYWYQQSLDQGLQFLIQYYNGEERAKGNILERFSAQQFPDLHSELNLSSLELGDSALYFCASSGVWGYTFGSGTRLTVV.

About this clone itself: Other DNA sequences within the sample encode an identical CDR3. The chain is built from TRBV30 and TRBJ2-7; D might be TRBD1 or TRBD2, each matching 5 bases. CDR3 length: 11 residues. Per the germline V gene, CDR1 is GTSNPN and CDR2 is SVGIG (reference sequence). Trimming removed 1 base at V and 7 bases at J, with 8 bases between. The CDR3 loop reads CAWSGGSEQYF. The CDR3 coding sequence is TGTGCCTGGAGTGGGGGGAGTGAGCAGTACTTC.

V is TRBV7-8 and J is TRBJ1-5; no clear D gene. This CDR3 contains 15 residues. The V end lost 1 base, the J end lost 7 bases, and 14 bases lay between the germline ends. CDR1 SGHVS and CDR2 FQNEAQ come from the germline V gene. CDR3 DNA: TGTGCCAGCAGCTTAGAGTGGTCGGTGAGGCAGCCCCAGCATTTT. This sequence encodes CASSLEWSVRQPQHF.

The chain has TRBV7-9 and TRBJ1-2; possibly TRBD1 for D (6 bases). The CDR3 loop spans 15 amino acids. CDR1 SEHNR and CDR2 FQNEAQ come from the germline V gene (reference sequence). Trimming removed 3 bases at V and 4 bases at J, with 15 bases between. CDR3 in amino acids: CASSFGGGGGYGYTF. The CDR3 DNA reads TGTGCCAGCAGCTTTGGTGGGGGCGGAGGCTATGGCTACACCTTC.

The V call is TRBV5-6, the J call TRBJ1-5; no definite D call. The CDR3 contains 12 residues. Germline values: CDR1 SGHDT, CDR2 YYEEEE. V was cut by 3 bases and J by 11 bases, with 12 bases left in between. The CDR3 DNA is TGTGCCAGCAGCTCCCAGGATATGGCCCAGCATTTT. Translating it yields CASSSQDMAQHF.

The genes are TRBV25-1 and TRBJ2-1; weak D call: TRBD2 (5 bases). CDR1 and CDR2 from the germline V gene are MGHDK and SYGVNS. The CDR3 is 14 residues long. Trimming cost V 8 bases and J 4 bases, with 15 bases left between them. CDR3 loop: CASVRGGGYNEQFF. The CDR3 region has the DNA TGTGCCAGCGTCCGGGGTGGCGGGTACAATGAGCAGTTCTTC.

The chain links TRBV6-1 to TRBJ2-3, with 7 bases identical to TRBD1. Germline-derived CDR1 and CDR2 are MNHNS and SASEGT. V lost 1 base and J lost 5; bases outside the gene matches: 6. The CDR3 covers 15 residues. CDR3 bases: TGTGCCAGCAGTGAAGGAACAGGGGATGAAGATACGCAGTATTTT. Its protein is CASSEGTGDEDTQYF.

The rearrangement links TRBV4-1 to TRBJ2-7; weak D call: TRBD2 (5 bases). Trimming left V 3 bases short and J 5 bases short, with 11 bases between. The CDR3 has 13 residues. Per the germline V gene, CDR1 is MGHRA and CDR2 is YSYEKL. The CDR3 nucleotides read TGCGCCAGCAGCCAGTCTAGCTTCAACGAGCAGTACTTC. Its translation: CASSQSSFNEQYF.

The chain combines TRBV5-1 with TRBJ2-7; TRBD1 matches at 7 bases. The CDR3 is 15 amino acids. J was trimmed by 6 bases and V by 0 bases; bases with no gene match: 9. Germline CDR1 and CDR2: SGHRS and YFSETQ. CDR3: CASSLVDREFSEQYF. Written as DNA, the CDR3 is TGCGCCAGCAGCTTGGTAGACAGGGAATTTTCCGAGCAGTACTTC.

With regard to this clone: The same CDR3 also results from other DNA sequences found in this sample. The gene calls are TRBV6-5 and TRBJ1-4, with D unresolved. This CDR3 has 14 residues. Germline V gene data show CDR1 as MNHEY and CDR2 as SVGAGI. V shed 0 bases and J shed 6 bases, with 8 bases lying between them. CDR3 residues: CASSYSIGDEKLFF. The CDR3 DNA is TGTGCCAGCAGTTACTCGATCGGGGATGAAAAACTGTTTTTT.

With regard to this clone: Other DNA sequences in the same sample also yield this CDR3. The chain employs TRBV6-5 and TRBJ2-5, with a weak D call TRBD2 (6 bases). The germline gives CDR1 MNHEY, CDR2 SVGAGI. Trimming removed 2 bases at V and 4 bases at J, with 8 bases between. CDR3 length: 13 amino acids. This CDR3 is CASSYGGGETQYF. CDR3 in DNA: TGTGCCAGCAGTTACGGGGGAGGAGAGACCCAGTACTTC.

This chain uses TRBV4-1 with TRBJ2-7; D not certain. Deletions cut 6 bases from V and 2 bases from J, with 14 bases between. The CDR3 length is 14 residues. Germline V gene lookup returns CDR1 MGHRA and CDR2 YSYEKL. The CDR3 DNA is TGCGCCAGCAGTTTAAGGTTACGGACCTACGAGCAGTACTTC. Its protein product is CASSLRLRTYEQYF.

V is TRBV6-1 and J is TRBJ2-5, with TRBD1 matching 7 bases. CDR1 and CDR2 (germline): MNHNS, SASEGT. Trimming took 6 bases from V and 5 from J; bases not matched to a gene: 9. The CDR3 contains 14 residues. The CDR3 is CASREPTGFETQYF. For the CDR3, the DNA is TGTGCCAGCAGGGAACCGACAGGGTTCGAGACCCAGTACTTC.

V usage is TRBV5-6 and J usage is TRBJ1-1; 8 bases align to TRBD1. V lost 3 bases and J lost 0; bases outside the gene matches: 4. This CDR3 has 15 residues. Germline V gene lookup returns CDR1 SGHDT and CDR2 YYEEEE. Here the CDR3 reads CASSWGTGMNTEAFF. The CDR3 bases are TGTGCCAGCAGCTGGGGGACAGGAATGAACACTGAAGCTTTCTTT. The full variable domain, its missing parts supplied by reference TRBV5-6 and TRBJ1-1, is DAGVTQSPTHLIKTRGQQVTLRCSPKSGHDTVSWYQQALGQGPQFIFQYYEEEERQRGNFPDRFSGHQFPNYSSELNVNALLLGDSALYLCASSWGTGMNTEAFFGQGTRLTVV.

V and J are TRBV7-8 and TRBJ1-2; a possible D gene is TRBD1 (6 bases). The CDR3 spans 18 residues. The germline V gene encodes CDR1 SGHVS and CDR2 FQNEAQ. Trimming stripped 5 bases from V and 0 bases from J, with 22 bases between. The CDR3 is CASSAEYRTVPSNYGYTF. In DNA form, the CDR3 reads TGTGCCAGCAGCGCTGAATACAGGACAGTCCCTTCTAACTATGGCTACACCTTC.

J is TRBJ1-4 and V is TRBV7-9; 7 bases fit TRBD1. Trimming took 5 bases from V and 8 from J; bases not matched to a gene: 14. The germline V gene has CDR1 SEHNR and CDR2 FQNEAQ (reference sequence). This CDR3 comprises 16 residues. For the CDR3, the DNA is TGTGCCAGCAGCCTCATACTGACAGGGCGTTGGGAAAAACTGTTTTTT. Its protein is CASSLILTGRWEKLFF.

This chain uses TRBV5-1 with TRBJ2-7; either TRBD1 or TRBD2 may supply D (5 bases each). The CDR3 loop spans 16 amino acids. The germline V gene encodes CDR1 SGHRS and CDR2 YFSETQ. Between the trimmed V and J ends, which lost 0 bases and 0 bases, there was a span of 13 bases. Written as DNA, the CDR3 is TGCGCCAGCAGCTTGGGGCCCGGGACCCCCTCCTACGAGCAGTACTTC. It encodes CASSLGPGTPSYEQYF.

With respect to this clone: A much larger clone differs from this one at a single base, so this may be a read error. Other DNA sequences in the sample encode the same CDR3. The rearrangement uses TRBV5-6 and TRBJ2-3, with D unresolved. The CDR3 covers 12 residues. Germline CDR1 SGHDT, CDR2 YYEEEE. The V and J ends lost 4 bases and 0 bases respectively, with 3 bases between them. The CDR3 DNA reads TGTGCCAGCAGCCTGAGCACAGATACGCAGTATTTT. Amino acid sequence: CASSLSTDTQYF.

The chain carries TRBV28 and TRBJ2-1, with 8 bases that match TRBD2. Germline V gene sequence: CDR1 MDHEN, CDR2 SYDVKM. The CDR3 covers 16 residues. The junction had 6 bases not matched to a gene; V was cut back by 0 bases and J by 5 bases. Here the CDR3 reads CASSLWAGGPDNEQFF. CDR3 DNA: TGTGCCAGCAGTTTATGGGCGGGGGGCCCCGACAATGAGCAGTTCTTC.

This clone showed up just once. The chain joins TRBV9 to TRBJ2-2; no definite D call. This CDR3 is built from 17 residues. Trimming shortened V by 4 bases and J by 4 bases, and 20 bases separated the two germline ends. The germline V gene has CDR1 SGDLS and CDR2 YYNGEE. The CDR3 nucleotides read TGTGCCAGCAGCCCTGCTTTAGGCGGCCCGCGCACCGGGGAGCTGTTTTTT. It specifies CASSPALGGPRTGELFF.

The rearrangement uses TRBV5-4 and TRBJ2-2; a possible D gene is TRBD1 (5 bases). This CDR3 is built from 13 residues. Germline V gives CDR1 SGHNT, CDR2 YYREEE (reference sequence). The ends were cut back, 2 bases at V and 4 bases at J, with 6 bases in the middle. The CDR3 region is CASSFQGTGELFF. In nucleotides, the CDR3 is TGTGCCAGCAGCTTTCAGGGCACCGGGGAGCTGTTTTTT.

The chain is built from TRBV25-1 and TRBJ2-3; 9 nucleotides match TRBD2. CDR3 length: 17 amino acids. The V gene's germline CDR1 is MGHDK and CDR2 SYGVNS. J gave up 3 bases and V 1 base, and 8 bases lay outside the gene matches. This CDR3 is CASSEFFLAGSTDTQYF. The CDR3 bases are TGTGCCAGCAGTGAATTTTTCCTAGCGGGAAGTACAGATACGCAGTATTTT.

The J gene is TRBJ1-3, the V gene TRBV19; TRBD1 might be the D (5 bases). Germline V CDR1 and CDR2: LNHDA, SQIVND (reference sequence). V lost 6 bases, J lost 0 bases, and 18 bases lay in between. The CDR3 length is 17 residues. The CDR3 here is CASSELSGQISGNTIYF. CDR3 nucleotides: TGTGCCAGTAGCGAACTGTCTGGACAAATCTCTGGAAACACCATATATTTT.

With regard to this clone: Compared with germline, one end of the junction differs, possibly owing to a read error. Other DNA sequences within the sample encode an identical CDR3. The chain has TRBV27 and TRBJ2-7; TRBD2 might be the D (5 bases). This CDR3 is built from 17 residues. Germline CDR1 and CDR2: MNHEY and SMNVEV (reference sequence). CDR3 DNA: TGTGCCAGCAGTCCCGCCCCCTCCACTAGTTCCTACTCCGAGCAGTACTTT. It translates to CASSPAPSTSSYSEQYF.

As concerns this clone: Other DNA sequences within the sample encode an identical CDR3. The chain joins TRBV27 to TRBJ2-7; D may be TRBD2 (5 bases). V was pared by 5 bases and J by 0 bases, with 11 bases between. This CDR3 has 14 amino acids. Germline V gene lookup returns CDR1 MNHEY and CDR2 SMNVEV (reference sequence). The CDR3 is CASSLALGSYEQYF. DNA for the CDR3: TGTGCCAGCAGTCTAGCTTTGGGCTCCTACGAGCAGTACTTC.